This T cell receptor beta chain derives from a study of blood T cell repertoires in COVID-19. CDR3 length: 16 residues. The germline gives CDR1 SGHTA, CDR2 FQGNSA. J gave up 4 bases and V 4 bases, and 4 bases lay outside the gene matches. This table comes from immunoSEQ multiplex PCR, and its TCRdb copy is limited to in-frame clones, with some not included. This table has 250,000 to 400,000 clones, roughly 88% appearing once. This receptor was taken from a woman aged 25 to 39 with COVID-19, enrolled during active disease. The J gene is TRBJ2-3, the V gene TRBV7-2; 14 bases are shared with TRBD2. Sequenced material: peripheral blood. In DNA form, the CDR3 reads TGTGCCAGCAGCTCGACTAGCGGGGGGGCACCAGATACGCAGTATTTT. Its protein product is CASSSTSGGAPDTQYF.